A selection of T cell receptor beta chains follows, all from one sample in a study of tumor and adjacent non-tumor tissue in lung cancer. TCRdb re-called the multiplex PCR reads with MiXCR, one entry per CDR3 protein. The table lists 200,000 to 250,000 distinct CDR3 sequences, 60% to 75% of them singletons, with around 25% in the top ten. Sequencing was done on a sample of lung tumor tissue. The receptors stem from a man aged 55 to 70 with non-small cell lung cancer. Both conserved end residues are part of each CDR3. The order of the fields is D gene, clone size, V gene, J gene, CDR3 DNA, CDR3 protein. The D gene is left open where the match is weak. Where a row states a size, it is once, few, many or the class of an expanded clone; other rows omit it.

D gene: -
clone size: -
V gene: TRBV20-1
J gene: TRBJ1-2
CDR3 DNA: TGCAGTGCCCCGAGGACAGCTGCTAACTATGGCTACACCTTC
CDR3 protein: CSAPRTAANYGYTF

D gene: TRBD1
clone size: many
V gene: TRBV29-1
J gene: TRBJ1-2
CDR3 DNA: TGCAGCGCTATTGACAGGGAGCGGCCCCGAGGCGGCTACACCTTC
CDR3 protein: CSAIDRERPRGGYTF

D gene: TRBD2
clone size: -
V gene: TRBV5-6
J gene: TRBJ2-3
CDR3 DNA: TGTGCCAGCAGCCGGACTAGCGGTAGCACAGATACGCAGTATTTT
CDR3 protein: CASSRTSGSTDTQYF

D gene: -
clone size: few
V gene: TRBV12-3/TRBV12-4
J gene: TRBJ1-3
CDR3 DNA: TGTGCCAGCAGTTTTACAGTTTCCGGACGAAACACCATATATTTT
CDR3 protein: CASSFTVSGRNTIYF

D gene: -
clone size: -
V gene: TRBV29-1
J gene: TRBJ2-3
CDR3 DNA: TGCAGCGTTGCTCAACAGGGTCATACGCAGTATTTT
CDR3 protein: CSVAQQGHTQYF

D gene: -
clone size: -
V gene: TRBV4-3
J gene: TRBJ1-1
CDR3 DNA: TGCGCCAGCAGCCAAGATCGACTGAACACTCAAGCTTTCTTT
CDR3 protein: CASSQDRLNTQAFF

D gene: -
clone size: -
V gene: TRBV29-1
J gene: TRBJ2-7
CDR3 DNA: TGCAGCGTTGAAGAAGGCGAAACCTACGTGCAGTACTTC
CDR3 protein: CSVEEGETYVQYF

D gene: -
clone size: -
V gene: TRBV7-2
J gene: TRBJ1-2
CDR3 DNA: TGTGGCAGCAGCATTGGTGTGACAGCCTATGGCTACACCTTC
CDR3 protein: CGSSIGVTAYGYTF

D gene: -
clone size: -
V gene: TRBV29-1
J gene: TRBJ1-2
CDR3 DNA: TGCAGCATTGTGGCAGGCCCCGGGGTCTATGGCTACACCTTC
CDR3 protein: CSIVAGPGVYGYTF

D gene: -
clone size: -
V gene: TRBV4-2
J gene: TRBJ1-4
CDR3 DNA: TGTGCCAGCAGCCAAGATCACGCCCGAGCCTCTAATGAAAAACTGTTTTTT
CDR3 protein: CASSQDHARASNEKLFF

D gene: -
clone size: many
V gene: TRBV4-3
J gene: TRBJ2-2
CDR3 DNA: TGCGCCAGCAGAAGGATGAACACCGGGGAGCTGTTTTTT
CDR3 protein: CASRRMNTGELFF

D gene: -
clone size: -
V gene: TRBV11-1
J gene: TRBJ2-1
CDR3 DNA: TGTGCCAGCAGCCCCTGGAGTCTTAGGGCTAATGAACAGTTCTTC
CDR3 protein: CASSPWSLRANEQFF

D gene: -
clone size: -
V gene: TRBV6-1
J gene: TRBJ2-2
CDR3 DNA: TGTGCCAGCCAACCCGGGCCTAACACCGGGGAGCTGTTTTTT
CDR3 protein: CASQPGPNTGELFF

D gene: -
clone size: -
V gene: TRBV4-2
J gene: TRBJ1-1
CDR3 DNA: TGTGCCAGCAGCCAAGTCGGACAGCTTAAGTATACTGAGGCTTTCTTT
CDR3 protein: CASSQVGQLKYTEAFF

D gene: TRBD1
clone size: few
V gene: TRBV28
J gene: TRBJ1-4
CDR3 DNA: TGTGCCAGCAGGGGAGGGACAGGGGATTTTGCAACTAATGAAAAACTGTTTTTT
CDR3 protein: CASRGGTGDFATNEKLFF

D gene: TRBD2
clone size: -
V gene: TRBV20-1
J gene: TRBJ2-3
CDR3 DNA: TGCAGTGCTGCTGGAAATCTAGCGGGGGAGTCAGATACACAGTATTTT
CDR3 protein: CSAAGNLAGESDTQYF

D gene: -
clone size: -
V gene: TRBV6-5
J gene: TRBJ1-2
CDR3 DNA: TGTGCCAGCAGTTACTCGACCAGGGACGGCTATGGTTACACCTTC
CDR3 protein: CASSYSTRDGYGYTF

D gene: -
clone size: -
V gene: TRBV11-2
J gene: TRBJ2-1
CDR3 DNA: TGTGCCAGGAGCAGAGGACTTTTACGGGGGTATCAGCAGTTCTTC
CDR3 protein: CARSRGLLRGYQQFF

D gene: -
clone size: -
V gene: TRBV24-1
J gene: TRBJ1-1
CDR3 DNA: TGTGCCACCAGTGGATCGGTAGGTGAAGCTTTCTTT
CDR3 protein: CATSGSVGEAFF

D gene: -
clone size: -
V gene: TRBV11-3
J gene: TRBJ2-5
CDR3 DNA: TGTGCCATCAGCCCTCACTCTGGGCTACATACCCAGTACTTC
CDR3 protein: CAISPHSGLHTQYF

D gene: -
clone size: -
V gene: TRBV7-9
J gene: TRBJ1-2
CDR3 DNA: TGTGCCAGCAGCTTATCCACTGACTATGGCTACACCTTC
CDR3 protein: CASSLSTDYGYTF

D gene: -
clone size: few
V gene: TRBV6-5
J gene: TRBJ2-1
CDR3 DNA: TGTGCCAGCAGTTTTCGGGGTGGTGAGCAGTTCTTC
CDR3 protein: CASSFRGGEQFF

D gene: -
clone size: -
V gene: TRBV4-3
J gene: TRBJ2-7
CDR3 DNA: TGCGCCAGCAGCCAAGAGGTACTAGTGAGCAGTGAGCAGTACTTC
CDR3 protein: CASSQEVLVSSEQYF

D gene: TRBD2
clone size: -
V gene: TRBV29-1
J gene: TRBJ2-1
CDR3 DNA: TGCAGCGATCCACTTGCGGGGGGGGGCAATGAGCAGTTCTTC
CDR3 protein: CSDPLAGGGNEQFF

D gene: -
clone size: -
V gene: TRBV6-5
J gene: TRBJ1-2
CDR3 DNA: TGTGCCAGCAGTTACACCAGGGAGTTCTATGGCTACACGTTC
CDR3 protein: CASSYTREFYGYTF

D gene: TRBD2
clone size: -
V gene: TRBV12-3/TRBV12-4
J gene: TRBJ2-7
CDR3 DNA: TGTGCCAGCAGCTCTCCGGGACTAGCAATCTACGAGGAGTACTTC
CDR3 protein: CASSSPGLAIYEEYF

D gene: TRBD2
clone size: -
V gene: TRBV20-1
J gene: TRBJ2-1
CDR3 DNA: TGCAGTGCTAGGGGTTGGACTAGCGGGAGTGAGGTCCGATATAATGAGCATTTCTTC
CDR3 protein: CSARGWTSGSEVRYNEHFF

D gene: -
clone size: -
V gene: TRBV20-1
J gene: TRBJ2-5
CDR3 DNA: TGCAGTGCTAGATACTGGGAGGCAGTCCATGAGACCCAGTACTTC
CDR3 protein: CSARYWEAVHETQYF

D gene: TRBD1
clone size: many
V gene: TRBV20-1
J gene: TRBJ2-7
CDR3 DNA: TGCAGTGCTAGCAGGGGGCGGGAGCAGTACTTC
CDR3 protein: CSASRGREQYF

D gene: -
clone size: -
V gene: TRBV30
J gene: TRBJ1-6
CDR3 DNA: TGTGCCTGGAATATCCGGAACAGAGTGTACTCACCCCTCCACTTT
CDR3 protein: CAWNIRNRVYSPLHF

D gene: -
clone size: -
V gene: TRBV29-1
J gene: TRBJ1-3
CDR3 DNA: TGCAGCGTTGAATTGACAGGTGGAAACTCTGGAAACGCCATATATTTT
CDR3 protein: CSVELTGGNSGNAIYF

D gene: -
clone size: few
V gene: TRBV29-1
J gene: TRBJ1-1
CDR3 DNA: TGCAGCGGGGGACGTTTGAACACTGAAGCTTTCTTT
CDR3 protein: CSGGRLNTEAFF

D gene: -
clone size: -
V gene: TRBV4-1
J gene: TRBJ2-2
CDR3 DNA: TGCGCCTGCAGCCAATTACAGGGAAACACCGGGGAGCTGTTTTTT
CDR3 protein: CACSQLQGNTGELFF

D gene: -
clone size: -
V gene: TRBV20-1
J gene: TRBJ2-7
CDR3 DNA: TGCAGTGCTGAAGAACTCTACGAGCAGTACTTC
CDR3 protein: CSAEELYEQYF

D gene: -
clone size: -
V gene: TRBV4-2
J gene: TRBJ2-7
CDR3 DNA: TGTGCCAGCAGCCAAGATTTGGCGGGATATCTTCTCGAGCAGTACTTC
CDR3 protein: CASSQDLAGYLLEQYF

D gene: -
clone size: -
V gene: TRBV7-9
J gene: TRBJ2-5
CDR3 DNA: TGTGCCAGCAGCCGGGGACCGGCCCAAGAGACCCAGTACTTC
CDR3 protein: CASSRGPAQETQYF

D gene: TRBD1
clone size: many
V gene: TRBV29-1
J gene: TRBJ2-7
CDR3 DNA: TGCAGCGTTGAAGGACAGGGACAGTACGAGCAGTACTTC
CDR3 protein: CSVEGQGQYEQYF

D gene: TRBD1
clone size: once
V gene: TRBV24-1
J gene: TRBJ1-5
CDR3 DNA: TGTGCCACCAGCGATTCGGGGGACAGGGGGCCCAATCAGCCCCAGCATTTT
CDR3 protein: CATSDSGDRGPNQPQHF

D gene: -
clone size: -
V gene: TRBV11-3
J gene: TRBJ1-1
CDR3 DNA: TGTGCCAGCAGCTGGGACACCCAGAACATTGAAGCTTTCTTT
CDR3 protein: CASSWDTQNIEAFF

D gene: -
clone size: -
V gene: TRBV28
J gene: TRBJ2-7
CDR3 DNA: TGTGCCAGCAGTGTAGGGACCCCCTACGAGCAGTACTTC
CDR3 protein: CASSVGTPYEQYF

D gene: -
clone size: -
V gene: TRBV4-1
J gene: TRBJ1-1
CDR3 DNA: TGCGCAAGCAGCCCAGATAGAAGGGTAGGCACTGAAGCTTTCTTT
CDR3 protein: CASSPDRRVGTEAFF

D gene: -
clone size: -
V gene: TRBV6-5
J gene: TRBJ1-2
CDR3 DNA: TGTGCCAGCAGTAGCCAGGGAGGCGGCTACACTTTC
CDR3 protein: CASSSQGGGYTF

D gene: -
clone size: -
V gene: TRBV12-3/TRBV12-4
J gene: TRBJ2-7
CDR3 DNA: TGTGCCAGCAGTTTGTCAGTGGGCGAGCAGTACTTC
CDR3 protein: CASSLSVGEQYF

D gene: -
clone size: -
V gene: TRBV6-5
J gene: TRBJ2-5
CDR3 DNA: TGTGTCAGCAGTACGGGGGAGACCCAATACTTC
CDR3 protein: CVSSTGETQYF

D gene: -
clone size: -
V gene: TRBV6-2/TRBV6-3
J gene: TRBJ2-7
CDR3 DNA: TGTGCCAGCAGACAGTGGGAGGGGGCCTACGAGCAGTACTTC
CDR3 protein: CASRQWEGAYEQYF

D gene: TRBD2
clone size: -
V gene: TRBV4-1
J gene: TRBJ2-5
CDR3 DNA: TGCGCCAGCAGCCAAGGGGGAGGACTAGCAGAGACCCAGTACTTC
CDR3 protein: CASSQGGGLAETQYF

D gene: -
clone size: few
V gene: TRBV20-1
J gene: TRBJ1-1
CDR3 DNA: TGCAGTGCTAGAGAAGCACCATACAACACTGAAGCTTTCTTT
CDR3 protein: CSAREAPYNTEAFF

D gene: -
clone size: -
V gene: TRBV6-5
J gene: TRBJ2-7
CDR3 DNA: TGTGCCAGCAGCCTCGGTGCGGGAAGGACGAACTTC
CDR3 protein: CASSLGAGRTNF

D gene: -
clone size: few
V gene: TRBV6-2/TRBV6-3
J gene: TRBJ2-7
CDR3 DNA: TGTGTCAGCAGGGCAGGGAACTCCTACGAGCATTACTTC
CDR3 protein: CVSRAGNSYEHYF

D gene: -
clone size: -
V gene: TRBV11-3
J gene: TRBJ2-5
CDR3 DNA: TGTGCCAGCAACTCGGGACCGGTCCAAGAGACCCAGAACTTC
CDR3 protein: CASNSGPVQETQNF

D gene: TRBD2
clone size: -
V gene: TRBV4-2
J gene: TRBJ2-1
CDR3 DNA: TGTGCCAGCAACCAGGGCGAGTGGACTAGCGGGAAGAATGAGCAGTTCTTC
CDR3 protein: CASNQGEWTSGKNEQFF

D gene: -
clone size: -
V gene: TRBV7-9
J gene: TRBJ1-2
CDR3 DNA: TGTGCCATCAGCTCCTCGTCGGCGGTCTATGGCTACACCTTC
CDR3 protein: CAISSSSAVYGYTF

D gene: -
clone size: -
V gene: TRBV12-3/TRBV12-4
J gene: TRBJ2-7
CDR3 DNA: TGTGCCAGCAGTTTAACAATCGACACTAACTCCTACGAGGAGTATTTC
CDR3 protein: CASSLTIDTNSYEEYF